This T cell receptor beta chain was recorded in a study of shared clonotypes between healthy human individuals. Overall study results and limits: Generation of non-shared clonotypes was less probable than generation of clonotypes shared by all four donors. In a few donors, around 5.5% of naive CD4 clonotypes appeared in common.

J lost 1 base, V lost 3 bases, and 5 bases had no gene match. The V gene's germline CDR1 is LNHNV and CDR2 YYDKDF (reference sequence). The length of the CDR3 is 17 residues. Caucasian adults living in Nashville, Tennessee, provided all samples. CD8 memory comprised CD45RO+ plus CCR7-negative CD45RA+ TemRA cells. A remark on this clone: Its specificity is unknown.

The data were produced by immunoSEQ multiplex PCR, yet TCRdb's version contains in-frame clones alone and is incomplete. The sample carries approximately 400,000 clones, about 97% recorded once. This receptor was identified in a man aged 25-45 years in good health. Sequenced sample: memory CD8+ T cells sorted from blood. The subset is: CD45RO+ cells pooled with CCR7-negative TemRA cells. The chain has TRBV15 and TRBJ2-2, with TRBD2 matching over 10 bases. The CDR3 reads CATSRRTSGVNTGELFF. CDR3 sequence (DNA): TGTGCCACCAGCAGGCGTACTAGCGGGGTGAACACCGGGGAGCTGTTTTTT.